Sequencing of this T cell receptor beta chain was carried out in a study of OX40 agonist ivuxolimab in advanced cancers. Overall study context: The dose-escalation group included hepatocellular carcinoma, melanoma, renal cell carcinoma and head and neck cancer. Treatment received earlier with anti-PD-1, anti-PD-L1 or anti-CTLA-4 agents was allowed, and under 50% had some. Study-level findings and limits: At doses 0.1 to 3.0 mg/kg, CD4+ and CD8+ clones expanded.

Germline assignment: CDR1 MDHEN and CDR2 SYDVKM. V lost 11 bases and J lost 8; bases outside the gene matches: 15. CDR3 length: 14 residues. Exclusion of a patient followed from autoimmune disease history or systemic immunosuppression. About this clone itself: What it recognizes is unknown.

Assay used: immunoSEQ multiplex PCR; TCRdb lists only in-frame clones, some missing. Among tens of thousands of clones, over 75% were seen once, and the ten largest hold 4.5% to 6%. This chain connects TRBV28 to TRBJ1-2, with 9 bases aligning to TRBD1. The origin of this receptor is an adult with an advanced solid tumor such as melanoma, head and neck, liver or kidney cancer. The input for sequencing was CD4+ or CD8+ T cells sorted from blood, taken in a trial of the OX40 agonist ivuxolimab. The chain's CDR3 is CASHGVGQGIGYTF. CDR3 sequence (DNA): TGTGCCTCCCACGGGGTGGGACAGGGCATAGGCTACACCTTC.